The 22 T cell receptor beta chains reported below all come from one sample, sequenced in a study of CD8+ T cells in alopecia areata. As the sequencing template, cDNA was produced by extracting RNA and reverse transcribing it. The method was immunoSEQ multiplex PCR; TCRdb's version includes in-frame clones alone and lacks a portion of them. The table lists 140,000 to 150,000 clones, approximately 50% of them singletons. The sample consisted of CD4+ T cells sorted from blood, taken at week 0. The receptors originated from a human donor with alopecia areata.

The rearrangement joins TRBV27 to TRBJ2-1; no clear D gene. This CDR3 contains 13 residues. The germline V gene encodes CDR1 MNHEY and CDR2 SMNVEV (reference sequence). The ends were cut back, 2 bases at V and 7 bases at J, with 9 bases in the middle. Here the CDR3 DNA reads TGTGCCAGCAGTTTACGCTCCGGGAATGAGCAGTTCTTC. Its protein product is CASSLRSGNEQFF.

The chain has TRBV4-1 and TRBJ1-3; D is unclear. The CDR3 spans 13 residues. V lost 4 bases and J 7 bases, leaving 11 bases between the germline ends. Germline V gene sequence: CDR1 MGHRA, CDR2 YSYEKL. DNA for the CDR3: TGCGCCAGCAGCCTCCTCTTGTGGAACACCATATATTTT. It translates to CASSLLLWNTIYF.

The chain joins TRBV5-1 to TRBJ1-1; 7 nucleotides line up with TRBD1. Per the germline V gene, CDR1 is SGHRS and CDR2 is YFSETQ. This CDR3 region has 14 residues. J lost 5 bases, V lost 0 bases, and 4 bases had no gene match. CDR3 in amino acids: CASSLGQGKTEAFF. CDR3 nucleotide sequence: TGCGCCAGCAGCTTGGGACAGGGTAAGACTGAAGCTTTCTTT.

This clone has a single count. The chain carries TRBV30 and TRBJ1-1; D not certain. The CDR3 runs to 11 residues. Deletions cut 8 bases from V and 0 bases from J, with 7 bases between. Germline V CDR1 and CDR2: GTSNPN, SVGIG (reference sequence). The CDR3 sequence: CAASMNTEAFF. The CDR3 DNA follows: TGTGCCGCCAGCATGAACACTGAAGCTTTCTTT. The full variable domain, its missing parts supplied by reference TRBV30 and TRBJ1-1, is SQTIHQWPATLVQPVGSPLSLECTVEGTSNPNLYWYRQAAGRGLQLLFYSVGIGQISSEVPQNLSASRPQDRQFILSSKKLLLSDSGFYLCAASMNTEAFFGQGTRLTVV.

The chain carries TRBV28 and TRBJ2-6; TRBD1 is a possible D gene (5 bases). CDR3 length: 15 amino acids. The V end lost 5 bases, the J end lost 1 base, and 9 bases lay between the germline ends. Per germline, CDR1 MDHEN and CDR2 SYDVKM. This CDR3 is CASSLSGSGANVLTF. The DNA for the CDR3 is TGTGCCAGCAGTCTATCAGGGTCTGGGGCCAACGTCCTGACTTTC. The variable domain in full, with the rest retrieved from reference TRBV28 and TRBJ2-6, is DVKVTQSSRYLVKRTGEKVFLECVQDMDHENMFWYRQDPGLGLRLIYFSYDVKMKEKGDIPEGYSVSREKKERFSLILESASTNQTSMYLCASSLSGSGANVLTFGAGSRLTVL.

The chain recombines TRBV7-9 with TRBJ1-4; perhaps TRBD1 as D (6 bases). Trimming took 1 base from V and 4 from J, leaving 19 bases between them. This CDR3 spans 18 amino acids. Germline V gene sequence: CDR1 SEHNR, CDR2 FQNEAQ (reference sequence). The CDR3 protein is CASSLGYPRQAINEKLFF. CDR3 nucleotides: TGTGCCAGCAGCTTAGGATACCCCCGACAGGCCATTAATGAAAAACTGTTTTTT.

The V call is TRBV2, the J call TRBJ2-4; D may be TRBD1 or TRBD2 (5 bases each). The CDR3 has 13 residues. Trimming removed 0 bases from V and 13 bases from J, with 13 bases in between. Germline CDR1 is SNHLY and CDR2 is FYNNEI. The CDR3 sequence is CASSEAPRGHQYF. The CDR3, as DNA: TGTGCCAGCAGTGAAGCCCCGAGGGGCCACCAGTACTTC. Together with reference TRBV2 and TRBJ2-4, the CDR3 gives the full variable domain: EPEVTQTPSHQVTQMGQEVILRCVPISNHLYFYWYRQILGQKVEFLVSFYNNEISEKSEIFDDQFSVERPDGSNFTLKIRSTKLEDSAMYFCASSEAPRGHQYFGAGTRLSVL.

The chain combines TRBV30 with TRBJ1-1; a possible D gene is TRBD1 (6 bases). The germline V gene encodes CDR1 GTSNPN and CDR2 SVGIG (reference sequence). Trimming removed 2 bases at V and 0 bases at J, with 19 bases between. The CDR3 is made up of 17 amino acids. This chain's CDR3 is CAWSFTRGIALNTEAFF. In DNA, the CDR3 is TGTGCCTGGAGTTTTACCAGGGGAATAGCCCTGAACACTGAAGCTTTCTTT.

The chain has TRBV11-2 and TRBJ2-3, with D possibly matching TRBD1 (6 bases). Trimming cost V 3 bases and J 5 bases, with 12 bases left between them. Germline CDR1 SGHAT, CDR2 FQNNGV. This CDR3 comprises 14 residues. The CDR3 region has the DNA TGTGCCAGCAGCTTTAGACAGGCACGAGATACGCAGTATTTT. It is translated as CASSFRQARDTQYF.

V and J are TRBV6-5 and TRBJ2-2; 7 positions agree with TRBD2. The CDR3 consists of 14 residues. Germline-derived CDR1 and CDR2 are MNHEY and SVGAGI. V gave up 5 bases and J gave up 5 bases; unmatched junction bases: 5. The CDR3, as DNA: TGTGCCAGCAGTAGGGCTAGCGGTACCGGGGAGCTGTTTTTT. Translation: CASSRASGTGELFF.

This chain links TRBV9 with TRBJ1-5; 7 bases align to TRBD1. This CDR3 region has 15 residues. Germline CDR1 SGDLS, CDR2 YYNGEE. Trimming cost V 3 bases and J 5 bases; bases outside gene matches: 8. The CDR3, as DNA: TGTGCCAGCAGCGCACAGACAGGGATCGATCAGCCCCAGCATTTT. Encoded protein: CASSAQTGIDQPQHF.

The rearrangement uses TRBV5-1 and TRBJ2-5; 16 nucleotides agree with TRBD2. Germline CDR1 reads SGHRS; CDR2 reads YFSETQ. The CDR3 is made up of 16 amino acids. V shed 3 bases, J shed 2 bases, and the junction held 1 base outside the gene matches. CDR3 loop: CASSWGLAGGQETQYF. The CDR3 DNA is TGCGCCAGCAGCTGGGGACTAGCGGGAGGGCAAGAGACCCAGTACTTC.

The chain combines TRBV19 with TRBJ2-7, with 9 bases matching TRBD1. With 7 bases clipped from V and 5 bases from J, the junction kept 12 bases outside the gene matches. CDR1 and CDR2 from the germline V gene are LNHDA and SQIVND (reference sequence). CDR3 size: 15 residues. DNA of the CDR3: TGTGCCAGTAACGAACCGGGACAGGGAGTCCACGAGCAGTACTTC. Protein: CASNEPGQGVHEQYF. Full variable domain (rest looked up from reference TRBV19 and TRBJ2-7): DGGITQSPKYLFRKEGQNVTLSCEQNLNHDAMYWYRQDPGQGLRLIYYSQIVNDFQKGDIAEGYSVSREKKESFPLTVTSAQKNPTAFYLCASNEPGQGVHEQYFGPGTRLTVT.

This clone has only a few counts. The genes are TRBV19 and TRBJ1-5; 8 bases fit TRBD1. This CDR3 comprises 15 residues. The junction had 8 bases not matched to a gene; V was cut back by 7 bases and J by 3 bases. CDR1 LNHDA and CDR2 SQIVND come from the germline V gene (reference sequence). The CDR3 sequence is CASMDREKTNQPQHF. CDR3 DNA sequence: TGTGCCAGTATGGACAGGGAGAAGACCAATCAGCCCCAGCATTTT. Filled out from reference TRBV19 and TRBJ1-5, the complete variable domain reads DGGITQSPKYLFRKEGQNVTLSCEQNLNHDAMYWYRQDPGQGLRLIYYSQIVNDFQKGDIAEGYSVSREKKESFPLTVTSAQKNPTAFYLCASMDREKTNQPQHFGDGTRLSIL.

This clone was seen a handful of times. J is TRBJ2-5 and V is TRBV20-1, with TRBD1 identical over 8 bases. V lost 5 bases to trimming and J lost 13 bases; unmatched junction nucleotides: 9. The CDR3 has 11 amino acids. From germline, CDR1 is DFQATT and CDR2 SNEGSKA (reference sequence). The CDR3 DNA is TGCAGTGCTGCTACAGGGGGAGTGACGTACTTC. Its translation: CSAATGGVTYF.

CDR3 sequence: CSVLTGENTEAFF. For the CDR3, the DNA is TGCAGCGTTTTAACAGGGGAAAACACTGAAGCTTTCTTT. This sequence joins TRBV29-1 and TRBJ1-1, with 7 nucleotides matching TRBD1. Trimming took 5 bases from V and 2 from J; bases not matched to a gene: 5. Looked up from germline, CDR1 is SQVTM and CDR2 is ANQGSEA. The CDR3 is 13 residues long.

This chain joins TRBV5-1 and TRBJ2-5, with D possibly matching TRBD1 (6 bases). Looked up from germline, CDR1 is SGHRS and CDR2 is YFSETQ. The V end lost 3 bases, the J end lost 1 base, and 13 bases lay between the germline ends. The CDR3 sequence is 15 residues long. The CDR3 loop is CASSSWTDRQETQYF. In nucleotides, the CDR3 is TGCGCCAGCAGCTCGTGGACAGACCGCCAAGAGACCCAGTACTTC.

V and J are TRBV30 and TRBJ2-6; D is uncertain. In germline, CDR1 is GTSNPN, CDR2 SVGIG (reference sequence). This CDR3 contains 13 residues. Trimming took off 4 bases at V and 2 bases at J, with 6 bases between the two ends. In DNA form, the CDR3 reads TGTGCCTGGATTACCCCTGGGGCCAACGTCCTGACTTTC. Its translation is CAWITPGANVLTF.

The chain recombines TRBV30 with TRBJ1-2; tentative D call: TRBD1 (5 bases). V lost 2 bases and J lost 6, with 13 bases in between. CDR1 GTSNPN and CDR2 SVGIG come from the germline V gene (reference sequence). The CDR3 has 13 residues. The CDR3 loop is CAWSFRETNGYTF. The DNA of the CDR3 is TGTGCCTGGAGTTTCAGGGAAACAAATGGCTACACCTTC.

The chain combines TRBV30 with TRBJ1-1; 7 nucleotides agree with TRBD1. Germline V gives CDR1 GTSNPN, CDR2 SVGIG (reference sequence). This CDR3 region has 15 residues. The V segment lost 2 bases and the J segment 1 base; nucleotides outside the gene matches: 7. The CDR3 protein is CAWSFYDRANTEAFF. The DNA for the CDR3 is TGTGCCTGGAGTTTCTACGACAGGGCGAACACTGAAGCTTTCTTT.

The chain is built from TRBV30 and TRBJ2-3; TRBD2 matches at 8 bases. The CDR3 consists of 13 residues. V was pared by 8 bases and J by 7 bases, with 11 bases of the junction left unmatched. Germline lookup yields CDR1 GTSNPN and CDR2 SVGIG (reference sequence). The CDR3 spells CATKGTSGYTQYF. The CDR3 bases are TGTGCCACAAAAGGTACTAGCGGATATACGCAGTATTTT. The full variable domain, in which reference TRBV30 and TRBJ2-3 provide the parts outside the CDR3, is SQTIHQWPATLVQPVGSPLSLECTVEGTSNPNLYWYRQAAGRGLQLLFYSVGIGQISSEVPQNLSASRPQDRQFILSSKKLLLSDSGFYLCATKGTSGYTQYFGPGTRLTVL.

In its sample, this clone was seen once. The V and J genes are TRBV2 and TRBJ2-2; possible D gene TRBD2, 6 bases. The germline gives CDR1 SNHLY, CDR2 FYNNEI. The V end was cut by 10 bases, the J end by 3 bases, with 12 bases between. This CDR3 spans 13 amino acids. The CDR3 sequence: CATGTSYTGELFF. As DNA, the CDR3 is TGTGCCACCGGGACTTCTTACACCGGGGAGCTGTTTTTT.